The source of this T cell receptor (beta chain) is a study of blood T cell repertoires in COVID-19. Study overall: Both acute and convalescent COVID-19 samples were obtained from the United States, Italy and Spain.

V lost 0 bases and J 3 bases, leaving 12 bases between the germline ends. This CDR3 has 15 residues. The germline gives CDR1 SGHDT, CDR2 YYEEEE. Generated by immunoSEQ multiplex PCR, the TCRdb table keeps only in-frame clones and is missing some. Among roughly 130,000 clones, roughly 80% were seen once, and the ten largest hold about a sixth. The sample comprised peripheral blood. The rearrangement links TRBV5-6 to TRBJ2-5, with TRBD2 as a possible D gene (5 bases). The origin of this receptor is a woman between 50 and 59 years old with acute or convalescent COVID-19. The DNA for the CDR3 is TGTGCCAGCAGCTTGGGGCTAGGTAGCGAAGAGACCCAGTACTTC. Amino acids: CASSLGLGSEETQYF.